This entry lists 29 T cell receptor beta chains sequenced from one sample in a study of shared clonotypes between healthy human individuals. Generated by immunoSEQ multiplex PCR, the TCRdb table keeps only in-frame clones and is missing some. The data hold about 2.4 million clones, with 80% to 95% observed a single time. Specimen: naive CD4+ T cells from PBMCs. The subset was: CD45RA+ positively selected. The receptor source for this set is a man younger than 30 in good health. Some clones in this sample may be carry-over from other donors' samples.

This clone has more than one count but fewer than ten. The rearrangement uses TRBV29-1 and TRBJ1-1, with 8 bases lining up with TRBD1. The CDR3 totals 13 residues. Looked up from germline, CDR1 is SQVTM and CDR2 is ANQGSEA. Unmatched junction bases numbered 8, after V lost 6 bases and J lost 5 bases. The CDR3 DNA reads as TGCAGCGTACAGCAGGGGGCGTGGACTGAAGCTTTCTTT. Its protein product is CSVQQGAWTEAFF.

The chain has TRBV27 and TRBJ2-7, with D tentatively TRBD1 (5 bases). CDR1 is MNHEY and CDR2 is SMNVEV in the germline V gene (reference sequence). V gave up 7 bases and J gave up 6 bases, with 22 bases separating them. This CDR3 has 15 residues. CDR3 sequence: CASTTSSAGKTEQYF. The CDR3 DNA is TGTGCCAGCACTACCAGCTCGGCAGGGAAAACCGAGCAGTACTTC.

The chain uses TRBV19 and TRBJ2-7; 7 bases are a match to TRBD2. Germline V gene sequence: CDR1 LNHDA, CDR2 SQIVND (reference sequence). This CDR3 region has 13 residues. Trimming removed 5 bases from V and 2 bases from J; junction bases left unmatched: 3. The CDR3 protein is CASSSGGTYEQYF. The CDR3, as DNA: TGTGCCAGTAGTTCGGGGGGAACCTACGAGCAGTACTTC.

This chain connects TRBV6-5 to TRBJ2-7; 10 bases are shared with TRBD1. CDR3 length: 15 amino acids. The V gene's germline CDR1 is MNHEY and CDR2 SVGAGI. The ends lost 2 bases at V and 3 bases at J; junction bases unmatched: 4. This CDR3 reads CASSYRDRGLYEQYF. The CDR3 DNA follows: TGTGCCAGCAGTTACCGGGACAGGGGCCTCTACGAGCAGTACTTC.

CDR3 sequence: CASSLLANSPESSYNEQFF. CDR3 nucleotides: TGTGCCAGCAGCTTACTAGCTAACTCTCCCGAAAGCTCCTACAATGAGCAGTTCTTC. The genes are TRBV7-3 and TRBJ2-1, with D possibly TRBD2 on 5 matching bases. The CDR3 loop spans 19 amino acids. V was pared by 2 bases and J by 0 bases, with 20 bases between. Per the germline V gene, CDR1 is SGHTA and CDR2 is FQGTGA.

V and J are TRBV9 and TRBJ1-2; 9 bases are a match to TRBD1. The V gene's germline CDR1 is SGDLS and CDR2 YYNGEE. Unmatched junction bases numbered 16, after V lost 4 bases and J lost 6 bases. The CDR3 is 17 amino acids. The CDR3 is CASSPQLRDRALNGYTF. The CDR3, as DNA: TGTGCCAGCAGCCCCCAACTCCGGGACAGGGCACTCAATGGCTACACCTTC.

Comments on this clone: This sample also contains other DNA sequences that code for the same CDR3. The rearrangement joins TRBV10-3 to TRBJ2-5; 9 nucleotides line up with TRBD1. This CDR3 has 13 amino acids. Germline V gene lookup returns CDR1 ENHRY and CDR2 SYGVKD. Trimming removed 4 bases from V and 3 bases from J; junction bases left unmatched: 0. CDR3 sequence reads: CAISGTGEETQYF. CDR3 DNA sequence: TGTGCCATCAGTGGGACAGGGGAAGAGACCCAGTACTTC.

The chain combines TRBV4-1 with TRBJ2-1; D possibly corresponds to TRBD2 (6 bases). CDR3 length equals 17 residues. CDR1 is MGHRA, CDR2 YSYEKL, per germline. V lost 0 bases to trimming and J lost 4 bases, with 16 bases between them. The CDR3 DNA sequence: TGCGCCAGCAGCCAAGATGCGATAGGGACTCAGTACAATGAGCAGTTCTTC. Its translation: CASSQDAIGTQYNEQFF.

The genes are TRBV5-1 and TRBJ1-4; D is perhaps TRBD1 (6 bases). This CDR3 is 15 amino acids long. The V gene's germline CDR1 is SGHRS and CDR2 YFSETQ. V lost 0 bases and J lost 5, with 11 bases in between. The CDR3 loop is CASSLERGVNEKLFF. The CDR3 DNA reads TGCGCCAGCAGCTTGGAGAGGGGGGTCAATGAAAAACTGTTTTTT.

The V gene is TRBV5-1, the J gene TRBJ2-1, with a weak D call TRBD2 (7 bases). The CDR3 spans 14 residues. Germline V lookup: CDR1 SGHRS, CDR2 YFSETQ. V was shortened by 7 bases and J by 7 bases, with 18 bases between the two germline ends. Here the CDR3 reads CASRTPGGPNEQFF. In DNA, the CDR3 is TGCGCCAGCCGGACCCCGGGGGGCCCAAATGAGCAGTTCTTC.

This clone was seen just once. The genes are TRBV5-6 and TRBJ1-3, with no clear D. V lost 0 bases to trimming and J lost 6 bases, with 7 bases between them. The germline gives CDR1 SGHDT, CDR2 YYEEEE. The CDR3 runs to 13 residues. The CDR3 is CASSLAGENTIYF. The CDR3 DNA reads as TGTGCCAGCAGCTTGGCCGGGGAAAACACCATATATTTT.

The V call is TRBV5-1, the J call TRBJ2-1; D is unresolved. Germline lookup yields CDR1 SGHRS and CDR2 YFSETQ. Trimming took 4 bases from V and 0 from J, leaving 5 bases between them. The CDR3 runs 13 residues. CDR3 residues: CASSTDSYNEQFF. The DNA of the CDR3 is TGCGCCAGCAGCACGGACTCCTACAATGAGCAGTTCTTC.

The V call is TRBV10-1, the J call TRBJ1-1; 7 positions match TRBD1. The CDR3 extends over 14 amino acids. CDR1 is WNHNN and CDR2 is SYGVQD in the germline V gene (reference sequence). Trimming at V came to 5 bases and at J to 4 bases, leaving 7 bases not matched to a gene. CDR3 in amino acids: CASSPRTGATEAFF. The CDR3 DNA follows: TGCGCCAGCAGTCCTCGGACAGGAGCCACTGAAGCTTTCTTT.

The DNA for the CDR3 is TGCAGTGCTAAAAACAGGGACCAGTACTTC. Amino acids: CSAKNRDQYF. The chain carries TRBV20-1 and TRBJ2-4; tentatively, D is TRBD1 (6 bases). Germline CDR1 and CDR2: DFQATT and SNEGSKA (reference sequence). The CDR3 length is 10 residues. The V gene lost 4 bases and the J gene lost 13 bases, with 11 bases spanning the gap.

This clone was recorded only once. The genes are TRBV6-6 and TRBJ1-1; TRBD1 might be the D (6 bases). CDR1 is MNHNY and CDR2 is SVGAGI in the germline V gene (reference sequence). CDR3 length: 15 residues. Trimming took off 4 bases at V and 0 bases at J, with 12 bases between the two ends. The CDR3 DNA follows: TGTGCCAGCAGTTTAGGACAGACTCTGAACACTGAAGCTTTCTTT. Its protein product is CASSLGQTLNTEAFF.

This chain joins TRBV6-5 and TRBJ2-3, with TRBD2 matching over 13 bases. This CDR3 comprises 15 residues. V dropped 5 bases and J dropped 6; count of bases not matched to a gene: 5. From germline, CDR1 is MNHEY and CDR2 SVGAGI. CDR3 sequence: CASSPGLAGVDTQYF. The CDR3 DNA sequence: TGTGCCAGCAGTCCCGGACTAGCGGGAGTGGATACGCAGTATTTT.

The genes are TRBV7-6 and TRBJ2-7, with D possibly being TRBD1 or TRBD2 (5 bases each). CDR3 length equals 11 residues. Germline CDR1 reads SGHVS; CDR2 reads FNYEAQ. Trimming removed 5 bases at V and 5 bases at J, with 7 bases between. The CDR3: CASSRGDEQYF. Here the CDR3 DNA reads TGTGCCAGCAGCCGAGGGGACGAGCAGTACTTC.

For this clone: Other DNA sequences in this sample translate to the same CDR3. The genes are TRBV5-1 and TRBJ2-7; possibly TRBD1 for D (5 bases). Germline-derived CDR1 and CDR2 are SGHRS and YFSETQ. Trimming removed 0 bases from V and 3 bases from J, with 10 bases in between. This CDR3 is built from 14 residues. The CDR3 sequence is CASSLGTPNYEQYF. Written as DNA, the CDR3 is TGCGCCAGCAGCTTGGGGACACCCAACTACGAGCAGTACTTC.

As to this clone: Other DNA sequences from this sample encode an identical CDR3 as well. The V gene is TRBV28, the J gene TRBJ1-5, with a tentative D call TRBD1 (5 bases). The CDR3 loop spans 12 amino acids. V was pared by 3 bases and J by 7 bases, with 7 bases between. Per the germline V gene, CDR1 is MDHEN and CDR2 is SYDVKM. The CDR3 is CASSFRGQPQHF. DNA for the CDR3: TGTGCCAGCAGTTTTCGGGGGCAGCCCCAGCATTTT.

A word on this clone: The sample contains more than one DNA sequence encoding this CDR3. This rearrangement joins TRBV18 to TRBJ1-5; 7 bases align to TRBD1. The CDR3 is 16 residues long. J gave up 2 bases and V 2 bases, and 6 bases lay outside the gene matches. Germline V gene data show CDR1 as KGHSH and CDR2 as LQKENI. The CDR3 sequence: CASSPGQGGGNQPQHF. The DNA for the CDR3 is TGTGCCAGCTCACCAGGGCAGGGGGGAGGCAATCAGCCCCAGCATTTT.

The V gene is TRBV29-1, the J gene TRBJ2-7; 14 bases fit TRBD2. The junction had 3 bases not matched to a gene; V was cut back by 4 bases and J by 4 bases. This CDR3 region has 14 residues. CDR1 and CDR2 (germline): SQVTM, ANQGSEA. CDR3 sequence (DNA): TGCAGCGTTGGGGGGACTAGCGGGAGATACGAGCAGTACTTC. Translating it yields CSVGGTSGRYEQYF.

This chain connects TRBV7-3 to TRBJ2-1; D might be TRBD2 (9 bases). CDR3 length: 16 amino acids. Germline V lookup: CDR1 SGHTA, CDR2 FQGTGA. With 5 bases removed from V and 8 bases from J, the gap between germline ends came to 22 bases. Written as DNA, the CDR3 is TGTGCCAGCAGCCTAGGGGGCCTAGCGGGACAGGATGAGCAGTTCTTC. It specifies CASSLGGLAGQDEQFF.

This chain's CDR3 is CASSLSGRFGYTF. The CDR3 coding sequence is TGTGCCAGCAGTCTCTCCGGACGTTTTGGCTACACCTTC. The chain couples TRBV28 to TRBJ1-2; D remains ambiguous. V was shortened by 5 bases and J by 7 bases, with 14 bases between the two germline ends. The CDR3 is 13 residues long. Germline assignment: CDR1 MDHEN and CDR2 SYDVKM.

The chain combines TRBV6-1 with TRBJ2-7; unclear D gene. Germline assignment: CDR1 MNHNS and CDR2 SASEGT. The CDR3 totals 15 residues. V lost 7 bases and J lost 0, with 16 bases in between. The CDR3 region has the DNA TGTGCCAGCATTCAGACGGAACTTCTCTCCTACGAGCAGTACTTC. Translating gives CASIQTELLSYEQYF.

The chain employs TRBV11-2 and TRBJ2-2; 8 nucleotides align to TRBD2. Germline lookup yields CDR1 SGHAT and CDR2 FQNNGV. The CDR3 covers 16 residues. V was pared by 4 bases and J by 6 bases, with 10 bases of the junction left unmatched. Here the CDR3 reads CASSSIAGRSAGELFF. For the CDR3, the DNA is TGTGCCAGCAGCTCAATAGCGGGACGGTCCGCCGGGGAGCTGTTTTTT. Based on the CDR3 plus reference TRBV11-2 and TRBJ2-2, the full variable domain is EAGVAQSPRYKIIEKRQSVAFWCNPISGHATLYWYQQILGQGPKLLIQFQNNGVVDDSQLPKDRFSAERLKGVDSTLKIQPAKLEDSAVYLCASSSIAGRSAGELFFGEGSRLTVL.

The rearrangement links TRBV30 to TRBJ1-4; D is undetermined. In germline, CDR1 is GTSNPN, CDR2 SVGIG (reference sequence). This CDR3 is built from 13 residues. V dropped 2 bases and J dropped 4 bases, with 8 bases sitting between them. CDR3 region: CAWSLSGNEKLFF. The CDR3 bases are TGTGCCTGGAGTCTTTCGGGTAATGAAAAACTGTTTTTT.

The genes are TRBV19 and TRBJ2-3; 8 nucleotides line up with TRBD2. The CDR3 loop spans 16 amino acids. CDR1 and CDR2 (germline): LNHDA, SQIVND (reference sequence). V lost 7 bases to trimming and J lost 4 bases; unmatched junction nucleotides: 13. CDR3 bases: TGTGCCAGTACGGATGGCTCAAGCGGGAGCCCAGATACGCAGTATTTT. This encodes CASTDGSSGSPDTQYF.

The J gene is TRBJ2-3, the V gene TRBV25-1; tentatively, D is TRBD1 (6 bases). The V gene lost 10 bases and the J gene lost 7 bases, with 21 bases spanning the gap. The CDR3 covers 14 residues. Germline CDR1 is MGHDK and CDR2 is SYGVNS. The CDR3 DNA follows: TGTGCCATCCAACCTAATGGGGGCATCCATACGCAGTATTTT. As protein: CAIQPNGGIHTQYF.

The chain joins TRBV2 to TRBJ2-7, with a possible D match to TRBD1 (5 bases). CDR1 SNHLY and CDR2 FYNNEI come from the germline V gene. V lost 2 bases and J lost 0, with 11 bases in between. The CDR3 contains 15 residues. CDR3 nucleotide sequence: TGTGCCAGCAGTGAATTCAGGGCCAGCTCCTACGAGCAGTACTTC. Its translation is CASSEFRASSYEQYF. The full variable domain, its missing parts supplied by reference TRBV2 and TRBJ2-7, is EPEVTQTPSHQVTQMGQEVILRCVPISNHLYFYWYRQILGQKVEFLVSFYNNEISEKSEIFDDQFSVERPDGSNFTLKIRSTKLEDSAMYFCASSEFRASSYEQYFGPGTRLTVT.